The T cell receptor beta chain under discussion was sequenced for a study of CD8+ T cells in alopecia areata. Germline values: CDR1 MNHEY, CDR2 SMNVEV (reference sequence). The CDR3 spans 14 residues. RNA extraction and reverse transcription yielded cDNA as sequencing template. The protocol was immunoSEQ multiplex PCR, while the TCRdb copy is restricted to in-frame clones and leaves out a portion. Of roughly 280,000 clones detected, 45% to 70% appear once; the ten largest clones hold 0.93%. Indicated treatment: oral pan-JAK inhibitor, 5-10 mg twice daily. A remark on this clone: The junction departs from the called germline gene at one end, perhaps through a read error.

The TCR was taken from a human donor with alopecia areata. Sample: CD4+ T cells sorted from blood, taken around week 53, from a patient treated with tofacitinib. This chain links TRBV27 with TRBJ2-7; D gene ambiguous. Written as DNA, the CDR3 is TGTGCCAGCAGTTTACTAACTTCGTCCTCCGAGCAGTACTTC. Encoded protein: CASSLLTSSSEQYF.